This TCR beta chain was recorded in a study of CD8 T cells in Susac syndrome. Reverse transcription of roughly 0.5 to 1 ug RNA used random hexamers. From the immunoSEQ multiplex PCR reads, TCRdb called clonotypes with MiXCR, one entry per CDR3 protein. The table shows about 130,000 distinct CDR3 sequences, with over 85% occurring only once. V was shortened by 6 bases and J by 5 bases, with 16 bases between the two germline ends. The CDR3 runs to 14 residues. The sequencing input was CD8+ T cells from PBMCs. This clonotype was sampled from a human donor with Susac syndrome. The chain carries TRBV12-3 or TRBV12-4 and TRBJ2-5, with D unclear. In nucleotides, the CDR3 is TGTGCCAGCAGCGCCGGGCCCCTGGGGGAGACCCAGTACTTC. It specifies CASSAGPLGETQYF.